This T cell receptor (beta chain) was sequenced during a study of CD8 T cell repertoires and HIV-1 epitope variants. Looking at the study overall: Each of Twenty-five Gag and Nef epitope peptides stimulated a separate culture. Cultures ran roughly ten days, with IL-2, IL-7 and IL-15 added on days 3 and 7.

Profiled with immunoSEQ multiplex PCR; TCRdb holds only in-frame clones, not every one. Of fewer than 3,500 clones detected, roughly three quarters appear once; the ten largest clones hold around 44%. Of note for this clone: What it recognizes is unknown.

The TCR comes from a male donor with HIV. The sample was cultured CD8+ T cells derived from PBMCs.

CDR3 protein: CASSGEGQTYEQYF. CDR3 sequence (DNA): TGTGCCAGCAGCGGGGAGGGACAGACCTACGAGCAGTACTTC. This sequence joins TRBV5-6 and TRBJ2-7, with D tentatively TRBD1 or TRBD2 (7 bases each). The CDR3 is 14 residues long. Germline lookup yields CDR1 SGHDT and CDR2 YYEEEE. Trimming left V 4 bases short and J 2 bases short, with 13 bases between. Looking up the rest from reference TRBV5-6 and TRBJ2-7 gives the full variable domain: DAGVTQSPTHLIKTRGQQVTLRCSPKSGHDTVSWYQQALGQGPQFIFQYYEEEERQRGNFPDRFSGHQFPNYSSELNVNALLLGDSALYLCASSGEGQTYEQYFGPGTRLTVT.